This T cell receptor beta chain appears in the sequencing data of a study of regulatory T cells in long-lasting Graves disease. The time point is: newly diagnosed GD, antithyroid drugs for less than 3 months. Extracted RNA from PBMCs served as the source of the TCR library. Trimming shortened V by 0 bases and J by 7 bases, and 20 bases separated the two germline ends. The germline V gene encodes CDR1 GTSNPN and CDR2 SVGIG (reference sequence). The CDR3 covers 16 residues. Libraries of TCR beta came from iRepertoire HTBI primers plus Arm-PCR of CDR3 regions. MiXCR, run by TCRdb on the multiplex PCR reads, gives a single entry per CDR3 protein. The table lists roughly 530,000 distinct CDR3 sequences, around 15% of them singletons, with roughly 25% in the top ten. This clonotype appeared many times. These data were likewise used in another study, on T cells in Graves' hyperthyroidism and ophthalmopathy. Per that paper: Researchers barred patients who had uncontrolled infection, other autoimmune disease, pregnancy or lactation. The HTBI set primed first-round TCR CDR3 RT-PCR.

The gene calls are TRBV30 and TRBJ2-3; a possible D gene is TRBD2 (5 bases). The sequence was obtained from a woman aged 35-65 years with Graves disease. The source was peripheral blood mononuclear cells (PBMCs), collected at new diagnosis, from a patient treated with antithyroid drugs. The DNA of the CDR3 is TGTGCCTGGAGTGTAGGCGTGGCAGGACTGTTACATACGCAGTATTTT. Protein: CAWSVGVAGLLHTQYF.